The clone carrying this T cell receptor (beta chain) has only a few counts. MiXCR, applied by TCRdb to the 5' RACE reads, yields one record per CDR3 protein. The data hold 450,000 to 650,000 distinct CDR3 sequences, with roughly 13% observed a single time. This CDR3 spans 15 amino acids. V lost 6 bases to trimming and J lost 4 bases; unmatched junction nucleotides: 7. CDR1 and CDR2 (germline): SGDLS, YYNGEE. These data come from a study of T cells after yellow fever vaccination. The J gene is TRBJ2-1, the V gene TRBV9; 10 bases align to TRBD2. The receptor was derived from a young man who received the YFV17D yellow fever vaccine. The sample here was PBMCs, taken on the day of the yellow fever booster vaccination. CDR3 DNA: TGTGCCAGCACACCGGGACTAGCGCTTTACAATGAGCAGTTCTTC. Protein: CASTPGLALYNEQFF.